This note documents a single T cell receptor (beta chain) sequence. Its specific antigen is unknown. The junction does not match germline at one end; this may be a read error. The immunoSEQ assay was applied to genomic DNA for TCRB CDR3 sequencing. The original methods were these. Patient CD8+ clones larger than 1% were compared against published virus-specific TCRB sequences, and only a few matched. The analyses included only productive TCRB rearrangements. Clonality was calculated as a Shannon entropy-based productive clonality index, and a clone was defined by a unique TCRB CDR3 sequence. Repertoire overlap for a pair of samples was computed from each clone's template counts relative to total templates per sample. V-gene usage measured by flow cytometry correlated with TCRB sequencing V-gene usage, with a Spearman r of around 0.62. This is the immuneACCESS table as TCRdb keeps it, with only in-frame sequences that have V and J called. A part of the clones is gone; compared with another copy, unresolved V genes explain less than half, and the rest is unexplained. V and J calls and clone size come straight from that table; D and trimming were deduced from the DNA. Present in this sample are 13,000 or so clones, approximately 69% of which were seen just once. The ten largest account for around 27% of the sample.

On an AutoMACS, CD4+ and CD8+ cells were isolated via positive magnetic bead selection, and their purity was verified by flow cytometry. After a first flow cytometry screen using a TCR V beta antibody panel, clonal expansions were characterized through TCRB deep sequencing of sorted CD8+ fractions. Peripheral blood mononuclear cells were isolated by Ficoll-Paque PLUS density gradient separation. DNA from CD4-enriched, CD8-enriched or PBMC samples was extracted using Nucleospin Tissue or Tissue XS kits and then quantified on a Qubit 2.0 fluorometer. The sample originates from a study of somatic mutations in cytotoxic T cells in rheumatoid arthritis (dated by TCRdb to the late 2010s). For context, the study as a whole: Patient peripheral blood (just under 31 ml EDTA) was drawn right after diagnosis and before any treatment started. Whether expanded CD8+ T-cell clones in untreated, newly diagnosed rheumatoid arthritis carry somatic mutations was the study question, and clonality was characterized with TCRB deep sequencing. A total of around 62 rheumatoid arthritis patients and over 15 healthy controls underwent TCRB deep sequencing. Some T-cell populations stained with V beta antibodies were sorted by flow on a FACSAria II or Sony SH800 to nearly 100% purity, with sorted V beta1+ cells additionally subjected to TCRB sequencing. Patient and control groups had essentially identical median ages.

What the authors observed across the whole study: No adjustment for multiple comparisons was made for the slight TRBV07 underrepresentation in patients. Rheumatoid arthritis patients and age-matched healthy controls did not significantly differ in CD8+ T-cell clonality. In about an eighth of the roughly 65 patients, more than 20% of CD8+ cells belonged to the largest CD8+ clone, while several identical CD8+ TCRB sequences were shared between blood and synovial fluid. In patients, CD8+ clonality rose with age (Spearman r ~ 0.47), which was not the case in healthy controls. Viral specificity could not be ruled out by absence from virus-specific databases, and the antigen targets of the expanded CD8+ clones remained unknown.

For CDR1 and CDR2, the germline V gene (reference sequence) lists SGHAT and FQDESV. CDR3 length: 13 amino acids, cysteine to phenylalanine. Of all the DNA, just the CDR3 is kept, 39 bases in frame from base 1. The chain couples TRBV11-1 to TRBJ2-7; the D gene cannot be named for sure. The sequence derives from an adult with rheumatoid arthritis. The sample consisted of CD8+ T cells sorted from blood. Read as DNA, the sequence is TGTGCCAGCAGCTTGGGTAGAGTTTACGAGCAGCACTTC. Its coded protein is CASSLGRVYEQHF.